A selection of T cell receptor beta chains follows, all from one sample in a study of blood T cells in healthy people across ages. TCRdb reanalysed the 5' RACE reads using MiXCR and keeps one entry per CDR3 protein. Of over 600,000 distinct CDR3 sequences listed, more than 50% are singletons. The sequencing input was blood. Receptors originate from a man aged 40-49 years in good health. Each CDR3 is given with its conserved first and last residue. A D gene is named only where the DNA matches it firmly.

d_gene	v_gene	j_gene	CDR3aa
TRBD1	TRBV20-1	TRBJ2-7	CSAITGVEQYF
-	TRBV6-6	TRBJ1-4	CASSSPGTDPEKLFF
-	TRBV6-1	TRBJ2-5	CASSRYSTTGGETQYF
-	TRBV28	TRBJ2-5	CASSLYRGMGQETQYF
-	TRBV6-2/TRBV6-3	TRBJ1-5	CASSWGDQAQHF
-	TRBV7-9	TRBJ2-7	CASSFSQKEDEQYF
-	TRBV6-2/TRBV6-3	TRBJ2-7	CASRKEDYEQYF
-	TRBV3-1	TRBJ1-2	CASSQAGDYGYTF
TRBD1	TRBV4-3	TRBJ2-7	CASSQEGQVGSYEQYF
-	TRBV9	TRBJ2-5	CASSEFADKGWTQYF
TRBD1	TRBV7-9	TRBJ1-1	CASSQQGHENMNTEAFF
-	TRBV5-1	TRBJ1-5	CASSPGDGLGNQPQHF
TRBD1	TRBV4-1	TRBJ1-2	CASSQTPPGTAYGYTF
TRBD2	TRBV20-1	TRBJ2-5	CSASVTSGKETQYF
-	TRBV9	TRBJ2-2	CASSPILAWDTGELFF
-	TRBV5-1	TRBJ2-7	CASSLGRDGAYEQYF
-	TRBV5-1	TRBJ1-1	CASSLGTRTDEAFF
-	TRBV4-1	TRBJ2-7	CASSQAAQSLDREQYF
-	TRBV12-3/TRBV12-4	TRBJ2-7	CASSLGYEQYF
-	TRBV12-3/TRBV12-4	TRBJ2-3	CASRAPIVADTQYF
-	TRBV4-1	TRBJ1-4	CASSQVTVTNEKLFF
-	TRBV7-2	TRBJ2-7	CASSPRGVPSYEQYF
-	TRBV25-1	TRBJ2-7	CASSAVREIQYF
-	TRBV12-3/TRBV12-4	-	CASSLALGQETQFF
TRBD1	TRBV6-5	TRBJ2-7	CASSKLTGDDGQYF
TRBD2	TRBV6-4	TRBJ2-3	CASSLLAGGLDTQYF
-	TRBV10-3	TRBJ1-4	CAISESGGTANEKLFF
TRBD1	TRBV9	TRBJ1-1	CASSEGTATEAFF
TRBD1	TRBV28	TRBJ1-2	CASTPPSGTGNYGYTF
TRBD1	TRBV28	TRBJ2-1	CATRGRGYNEQFF
TRBD1	TRBV18	TRBJ2-5	CASSPLTGQQETQYF
-	TRBV29-1	TRBJ1-1	CSAARSQGGGTEAFF
TRBD2	TRBV6-2/TRBV6-3	TRBJ2-7	CASSSPTSGIKYEQYF
TRBD2	TRBV28	TRBJ2-3	CASRRGSATQYF
-	TRBV29-1	TRBJ2-5	CSVGTEWETQYF
-	TRBV2	TRBJ1-4	CASSEARYGEEKLFF
TRBD1	TRBV5-1	TRBJ1-1	CASSTNGQATEAFF
-	TRBV4-1	TRBJ2-7	CASRGIRESGYEQYF
TRBD1	TRBV24-1	TRBJ1-1	CASAAGGENTEAFF
-	TRBV5-1	TRBJ2-5	CASSIHDSEGTQYF
TRBD2	TRBV29-1	TRBJ2-5	CSVGLADGETQYF
-	TRBV7-9	TRBJ1-1	CASRPTGSHTEAFF
-	TRBV25-1	TRBJ2-4	CASRVSSRGEQYF
TRBD2	TRBV20-1	TRBJ2-1	CSARGGPKGYNEQFF
-	TRBV29-1	-	CSVVAGVTYEQYF
TRBD1	TRBV5-1	TRBJ1-1	CASRPHKGTGLGVNTEAFF
-	TRBV28	TRBJ2-4	CASYLSGAKNIQYF